The 10 T cell receptor beta chains reported below all come from one sample, sequenced in a study of blood T cell repertoires in COVID-19. Sequenced by immunoSEQ multiplex PCR; TCRdb stores in-frame clones only, minus some. The sample has more than 110,000 clones; approximately 80% are singletons. Sequencing was carried out using PBMCs or T cells enriched from blood (not recorded which). The receptors shown here come from a young woman who had been exposed to COVID-19.

The chain is built from TRBV7-2 and TRBJ1-4, with TRBD1 identical over 8 bases. The germline gives CDR1 SGHTA, CDR2 FQGNSA. The CDR3 runs 15 residues. With V trimmed by 4 bases and J by 8 bases, 9 bases remained unmatched. The CDR3 nucleotides are TGTGCCAGCAGCTCCCGGACAGGGATCGAGGAAAAACTGTTTTTT. Its protein is CASSSRTGIEEKLFF.

The J gene is TRBJ2-1, the V gene TRBV18, with D perhaps TRBD2 (5 bases). Trimming removed 3 bases from V and 7 bases from J, with 16 bases in between. CDR1 is KGHSH, CDR2 LQKENI, per germline. The CDR3 totals 15 residues. The CDR3 DNA is TGTGCCAGCTCACCTGTTTTTGAGCGGACGAATGAGCAGTTCTTC. It is translated as CASSPVFERTNEQFF. The complete variable domain, with remaining parts taken from reference TRBV18 and TRBJ2-1, reads NAGVMQNPRHLVRRRGQEARLRCSPMKGHSHVYWYRQLPEEGLKFMVYLQKENIIDESGMPKERFSAEFPKEGPSILRIQQVVRGDSAAYFCASSPVFERTNEQFFGPGTRLTVL.

The gene calls are TRBV30 and TRBJ2-5; maybe TRBD1 (6 bases). CDR1 and CDR2 from the germline V gene are GTSNPN and SVGIG (reference sequence). Deletions cut 3 bases from V and 1 base from J, with 9 bases between. This CDR3 has 13 residues. CDR3 DNA: TGTGCCTGGAGCAGGGACATCCAAGAGACCCAGTACTTC. Translated, it gives CAWSRDIQETQYF.

This chain connects TRBV27 to TRBJ2-7, with 12 positions matching TRBD2. Germline values: CDR1 MNHEY, CDR2 SMNVEV (reference sequence). CDR3 length equals 15 residues. V trimming: 5 bases; J trimming: 2 bases; junction bases outside the gene matches: 4. CDR3 DNA sequence: TGTGCCAGCAGTGGACTAGCGGGGACCGCCTACGAGCAGTACTTC. Translated: CASSGLAGTAYEQYF.

The DNA of the CDR3 is TGTGCCAGCAGTTACTCCAGCTCCTACGAGCAGTACTTC. It codes for CASSYSSSYEQYF. This chain connects TRBV6-5 to TRBJ2-7, with D hard to call. The CDR3 covers 13 residues. The V end lost 0 bases, the J end lost 0 bases, and 3 bases lay between the germline ends. Germline V lookup: CDR1 MNHEY, CDR2 SVGAGI.

The chain combines TRBV27 with TRBJ2-3; D is uncertain. Germline V CDR1 and CDR2: MNHEY, SMNVEV (reference sequence). V lost 1 base to trimming and J lost 4 bases, with 6 bases between them. This CDR3 comprises 13 residues. The CDR3 sequence: CASSLFRADTQYF. The DNA for the CDR3 is TGTGCCAGCAGTTTATTCCGGGCAGATACGCAGTATTTT.

This clone was seen once. CDR3 sequence: CASSSGGEQFF. The DNA of the CDR3 is TGTGCCAGCAGCTCGGGGGGTGAGCAGTTCTTC. This chain links TRBV7-3 with TRBJ2-1, with 7 bases that match TRBD2. After removal of 4 bases from V and 9 bases from J, the junction contained 0 bases not matched to a gene. CDR3 length: 11 amino acids. Germline values: CDR1 SGHTA, CDR2 FQGTGA.

V is TRBV19 and J is TRBJ1-2, with a weak D call TRBD1 (5 bases). The germline CDR1 and CDR2 sequences are LNHDA and SQIVND (reference sequence). V was shortened by 6 bases and J by 7 bases, with 15 bases between the two germline ends. This CDR3 spans 13 amino acids. The CDR3 spells CASRVVGEAGYTF. The CDR3 coding sequence is TGTGCCAGTAGAGTTGTGGGGGAGGCTGGCTACACCTTC.

The J gene is TRBJ2-7, the V gene TRBV10-3, with TRBD2 matching 7 bases. The CDR3 has 11 residues. Germline CDR1 reads ENHRY; CDR2 reads SYGVKD. With 8 bases clipped from V and 3 bases from J, the junction kept 1 base outside the gene matches. In nucleotides, the CDR3 is TGTGCCATCCGCGGGGGCTACGAGCAGTACTTC. Residues: CAIRGGYEQYF.

This sequence joins TRBV18 and TRBJ1-3; D not certain. The CDR3 sequence is 14 residues long. Germline V gene data show CDR1 as KGHSH and CDR2 as LQKENI. Trimming shortened V by 1 base and J by 1 base, and 5 bases separated the two germline ends. CDR3 nucleotide sequence: TGTGCCAGCTCACCACGAGATTCTGGAAACACCATATATTTT. It translates to CASSPRDSGNTIYF.